Listed below are T cell receptor beta chains from one sample, sequenced in a study of cytomegalovirus exposure and HLA in healthy donors. Sequenced by immunoSEQ multiplex PCR; TCRdb stores in-frame clones only, minus some. The data hold under 150,000 clones, with around four fifths observed a single time. The specimen sequenced was PBMCs. These receptors were collected from a boy aged 2 to 9 in good health and CMV-seronegative. Each CDR3 is given without its conserved first and last residue. Clone sizes are given selectively: once, few, many, or a class where the clone is expanded.

clone size | CDR3 length | J gene | V gene | CDR3 protein
. | 13 | TRBJ1-5 | TRBV6-1 | ASSEEEDLGQPQH
. | 16 | TRBJ1-2 | TRBV30 | AWSKAPVQGLQSYGYT
once | 13 | TRBJ2-2 | TRBV10-3 | AINPSRGNTGELF
. | 15 | TRBJ2-1 | TRBV7-9 | ASSLLPGLAGVNEQF
few | 12 | TRBJ2-1 | TRBV19 | VKNPITSGNEQF
. | 11 | TRBJ2-6 | TRBV19 | ASRTGSSNVLT
. | 14 | TRBJ2-2 | TRBV6-4 | ASSGVAGDYTGELF
. | 12 | TRBJ2-7 | TRBV30 | AWSPRGQNYEQY
. | 12 | TRBJ1-4 | TRBV6-5 | ASSSTGRDEKLF
. | 12 | TRBJ1-6 | TRBV29-1 | SVSIQGTNSPLH
. | 13 | TRBJ2-2 | TRBV7-2 | ASSLVAGLAGELF
. | 14 | TRBJ1-6 | TRBV11-2 | ASSSTLDRPPSPLH
. | 12 | TRBJ1-6 | TRBV4-1 | ASSQDYGYSPLH
. | 16 | TRBJ2-7 | TRBV10-3 | AISESISGGPTPYEQY
. | 14 | TRBJ1-3 | TRBV18 | ASSTTGASSGNTIY
. | 11 | TRBJ1-2 | TRBV7-3 | ASSLAGGYGYT
. | 13 | TRBJ2-7 | TRBV6-1 | ASSPGTGVRYEQY
. | 13 | TRBJ1-1 | TRBV19 | ASSIALGMNTEAF
. | 13 | TRBJ2-7 | TRBV5-1 | ASSPGLAGLYEQY
. | 14 | TRBJ2-3 | TRBV4-3 | ASSQSTSGLTDTQY
. | 11 | TRBJ2-1 | TRBV6-4 | ASSDSSRGEQF
. | 11 | TRBJ1-4 | TRBV6-5 | ASSWTLDEKLF
once | 11 | TRBJ2-1 | TRBV7-3 | ASSLDYYNEQF
. | 12 | TRBJ1-1 | TRBV30 | AWSLEGRGTEAF
. | 13 | TRBJ2-2 | TRBV5-6 | ASSFISEDTGELF
. | 12 | TRBJ2-1 | TRBV5-8 | ASSLGYGQSEQF
. | 10 | TRBJ2-1 | TRBV29-1 | SVDRGTNEQF
. | 12 | TRBJ2-3 | TRBV6-5 | ASSPLGSGVPEY
. | 11 | TRBJ1-3 | TRBV7-3 | ASSLDGRNTIY
. | 9 | TRBJ2-7 | TRBV10-3 | ATLTGKKWY
. | 12 | TRBJ2-5 | TRBV5-4 | ASSLEGLQETQY
. | 13 | TRBJ2-5 | TRBV2 | ASSETWATQETQY
. | 11 | TRBJ2-7 | TRBV27 | ASSPTGGYEQY
. | 14 | TRBJ1-6 | TRBV5-5 | ASSSSGQGTNSPLH
. | 13 | TRBJ2-1 | TRBV29-1 | SVRGPEGGMNEQF
. | 12 | TRBJ1-1 | TRBV5-4 | ASSGDRVRAEAF
. | 15 | TRBJ2-1 | TRBV27 | ASSSTGTSGAYNEQF
. | 12 | TRBJ1-4 | TRBV15 | ATSKGGENEKLF
. | 15 | TRBJ1-3 | TRBV11-2 | ASSPPPGQGAGNTIY
few | 16 | TRBJ2-1 | TRBV5-1 | ASSYESLAGLSYNEQF
. | 11 | TRBJ2-5 | TRBV19 | ASSSDSASAQY
. | 13 | TRBJ2-1 | TRBV7-3 | ASSLRGGLGNEQF
. | 15 | TRBJ1-3 | TRBV4-2 | ASSQDQGGLTGNTIY
. | 9 | TRBJ2-3 | TRBV10-3 | ASGGPDTQY
few | 13 | TRBJ1-6 | TRBV4-2 | ASSTTGVANSPLH
. | 10 | TRBJ1-1 | TRBV6-5 | ASSSVDTEAF
. | 12 | TRBJ2-5 | TRBV30 | AGSGRAEVGTQY
. | 13 | TRBJ2-1 | TRBV5-1 | ASRRGGRERNEQF
. | 12 | . | TRBV2 | ASSPPRVNNEQY
. | 12 | TRBJ1-6 | TRBV19 | ASSVDRGNSPLH
. | 13 | TRBJ2-1 | TRBV5-4 | ASSLAGGRFYEQF
once | 13 | TRBJ2-6 | TRBV27 | ASSSGLSGANVLT
. | 16 | TRBJ1-1 | TRBV4-1 | ASTTLGRVKSLNTEAF